The 18 T cell receptor beta chains presented below share a single source sample, sequenced in a study of Ad26.COV2.S vaccination and SARS-CoV-2 variants. The data were produced by immunoSEQ multiplex PCR, yet TCRdb's version contains in-frame clones alone and is incomplete. The sample shows about 250,000 clones, around 88% of them seen only once. Treatment meaning: 15 to 20 received Ad26.COV2.S at low or high dose, single or two shots; about 5 received placebo; per-sample allocation not given. Day 63 after the first injection of vaccine or placebo was the sampling time. Sequencing used peripheral blood, obtained in a trial of Ad26.COV2.S vaccine versus placebo. The receptors were sampled from a person between 18 and 65 years old who received the Ad26.COV2.S COVID-19 vaccine or a placebo.

V gene TRBV10-3 combines with J gene TRBJ1-5; tentative D call: TRBD1 (5 bases). Germline-derived CDR1 and CDR2 are ENHRY and SYGVKD. This CDR3 is built from 15 residues. V dropped 2 bases and J dropped 0 bases, with 8 bases sitting between them. As DNA, the CDR3 is TGTGCCATCAGTGAGGCAGGGTCTAGCAATCAGCCCCAGCATTTT. Its protein product is CAISEAGSSNQPQHF.

The genes are TRBV19 and TRBJ1-1; D gene uncertain. V lost 4 bases, J lost 3 bases, and 21 bases lay in between. The germline V gene encodes CDR1 LNHDA and CDR2 SQIVND (reference sequence). This CDR3 spans 17 amino acids. In DNA form, the CDR3 reads TGTGCCAGTAGTACCCCCTTCGTTGAGGGTTGGTACACTGAAGCTTTCTTT. Its translation: CASSTPFVEGWYTEAFF.

The chain is built from TRBV4-3 and TRBJ2-2; D is undetermined. The CDR3 runs 15 residues. V was clipped by 0 bases and J by 0 bases, with 5 bases between them. Germline V gene lookup returns CDR1 LGHNA and CDR2 YSLEER. CDR3 sequence reads: CASSQELTNTGELFF. CDR3 sequence (DNA): TGCGCCAGCAGCCAAGAGCTAACGAACACCGGGGAGCTGTTTTTT.

The chain combines TRBV5-1 with TRBJ1-4; tentatively, D is TRBD1 (5 bases). Looked up from germline, CDR1 is SGHRS and CDR2 is YFSETQ. CDR3 length: 16 residues. The germline V and J ends were trimmed by 4 bases and 3 bases, with 16 bases remaining between them. For the CDR3, the DNA is TGCGCCAGCAGCGAGTCTCCGGGACCGTCTAATGAAAAACTGTTTTTT. It encodes CASSESPGPSNEKLFF.

The chain joins TRBV7-8 to TRBJ1-2; a possible D gene is TRBD1 (5 bases). This CDR3 region has 15 residues. Germline CDR1 and CDR2: SGHVS and FQNEAQ. Trimming removed 4 bases at V and 8 bases at J, with 20 bases between. CDR3 sequence (DNA): TGTGCCAGCAGCTCACGAACGGTGGCCAGGGAAGGCTACACCTTC. It codes for CASSSRTVAREGYTF.

The chain is built from TRBV7-9 and TRBJ1-2; no reliable D call. The CDR3 contains 15 residues. Germline-derived CDR1 and CDR2 are SEHNR and FQNEAQ (reference sequence). Deletions cut 3 bases from V and 0 bases from J, with 11 bases between. The CDR3: CASSLGSTSNYGYTF. CDR3 nucleotides: TGTGCCAGCAGCTTGGGGTCCACCTCTAACTATGGCTACACCTTC.

The chain's CDR3 is CATSAVASGGDTQYF. DNA of the CDR3: TGTGCCACCAGTGCCGTCGCTAGCGGGGGAGATACGCAGTATTTT. The chain couples TRBV24-1 to TRBJ2-3, with 10 bases identical to TRBD2. The V segment lost 5 bases and the J segment 5 bases; nucleotides outside the gene matches: 6. The CDR3 covers 15 residues. The V gene's germline CDR1 is KGHDR and CDR2 SFDVKD.

The chain has TRBV3-1 (or the pseudogene TRBV3-2) and TRBJ2-7, with a weak D call TRBD1 (6 bases). This CDR3 has 11 residues. Trimming took off 3 bases at V and 11 bases at J, with 11 bases between the two ends. CDR1 and CDR2 (germline): LGHDT, YNNKEL (reference sequence). For the CDR3, the DNA is TGTGCCAGCAGCCAGGGGGCAAGAGAGTACTTC. As protein: CASSQGAREYF.

This clone was seen a single time. J is TRBJ1-3 and V is TRBV6-5, with 7 bases that match TRBD1. Germline CDR1 is MNHEY and CDR2 is SVGAGI. CDR3 length equals 14 residues. Losses at the gene ends were 6 bases for V and 0 bases for J; bases not matched to a gene: 2. In nucleotides, the CDR3 is TGTGCCAGCAGGACAGGGCTCTCTGGAAACACCATATATTTT. Residues: CASRTGLSGNTIYF.

The J gene is TRBJ2-3, the V gene TRBV5-1; D is perhaps TRBD1 (6 bases). The CDR3 length is 15 residues. V was cut by 7 bases and J by 2 bases, with 17 bases left in between. Germline CDR1 is SGHRS and CDR2 is YFSETQ. The CDR3 sequence: CASRIWGRSTDTQYF. CDR3 in DNA: TGCGCCAGCCGGATCTGGGGGCGGTCCACAGATACGCAGTATTTT.

The chain has TRBV4-2 and TRBJ1-5; the D gene is possibly TRBD1 (6 bases). The length of the CDR3 is 15 residues. Germline CDR1 is LGHNA and CDR2 is YNFKEQ. Trimming left V 1 base short and J 7 bases short, with 14 bases between. The CDR3 loop reads CASSQGEGGQQPQHF. Here the CDR3 DNA reads TGTGCCAGCAGCCAAGGAGAGGGGGGGCAACAGCCCCAGCATTTT.

The gene calls are TRBV18 and TRBJ1-5, with 8 bases aligning to TRBD1. The J segment lost 2 bases and the V segment lost 3 bases, leaving 3 bases of the junction unmatched. The CDR3 sequence is 15 residues long. In germline, CDR1 is KGHSH, CDR2 LQKENI. CDR3 DNA: TGTGCCAGCTCACCTCTGACAGGGGGCAATCAGCCCCAGCATTTT. It translates to CASSPLTGGNQPQHF.

The gene calls are TRBV15 and TRBJ2-7, with TRBD1 matching over 8 bases. The CDR3 length is 14 residues. CDR1 and CDR2 (germline): LNHNV, YYDKDF (reference sequence). V dropped 3 bases and J dropped 5; count of bases not matched to a gene: 6. CDR3 DNA: TGTGCCACCAGCAGGGACAGGGTGGTCGACGAGCAGTACTTC. Protein: CATSRDRVVDEQYF. The entire variable domain, with the rest obtained from reference TRBV15 and TRBJ2-7, is as follows: DAMVIQNPRYQVTQFGKPVTLSCSQTLNHNVMYWYQQKSSQAPKLLFHYYDKDFNNEADTPDNFQSRRPNTSFCFLDIRSPGLGDTAMYLCATSRDRVVDEQYFGPGTRLTVT.

This chain uses TRBV6-5 with TRBJ2-3; 8 bases are a match to TRBD2. V lost 0 bases and J lost 5; bases outside the gene matches: 4. In germline, CDR1 is MNHEY, CDR2 SVGAGI. The CDR3 consists of 15 residues. The CDR3 DNA is TGTGCCAGCAGTTACTCTGGACTAGCTGGAGATACGCAGTATTTT. Its translation: CASSYSGLAGDTQYF.

This chain connects TRBV28 to TRBJ1-6; 8 nucleotides align to TRBD1. Germline V gene sequence: CDR1 MDHEN, CDR2 SYDVKM. The J segment lost 5 bases and the V segment lost 3 bases, leaving 6 bases of the junction unmatched. This CDR3 contains 16 residues. The CDR3 DNA sequence: TGTGCCAGCAGTTTCCTCTGGGACAGGAATAATTCACCCCTCCACTTT. Its protein is CASSFLWDRNNSPLHF.

The chain is built from TRBV7-8 and TRBJ1-6; D might be TRBD1 (5 bases). The ends were cut back, 0 bases at V and 7 bases at J, with 10 bases in the middle. From germline, CDR1 is SGHVS and CDR2 FQNEAQ. This CDR3 is 15 amino acids long. This chain's CDR3 is CASSLAVGVNSPLHF. In DNA form, the CDR3 reads TGTGCCAGCAGCTTAGCGGTAGGGGTGAATTCACCCCTCCACTTT. The whole variable domain, filled in from reference TRBV7-8 and TRBJ1-6, reads GAGVSQSPRYKVAKRGQDVALRCDPISGHVSLFWYQQALGQGPEFLTYFQNEAQLDKSGLPSDRFFAERPEGSVSTLKIQRTQQEDSAVYLCASSLAVGVNSPLHFGNGTRLTVT.

The CDR3: CASSILHHSYNEQFF. The CDR3 DNA follows: TGTGCCAGTAGTATACTCCACCACTCCTACAATGAGCAGTTCTTC. The chain recombines TRBV19 with TRBJ2-1; D call uncertain. The CDR3 runs 15 residues. CDR1 is LNHDA, CDR2 SQIVND, per germline (reference sequence). Trimming removed 2 bases from V and 0 bases from J, with 8 bases in between. Full variable domain (rest looked up from reference TRBV19 and TRBJ2-1): DGGITQSPKYLFRKEGQNVTLSCEQNLNHDAMYWYRQDPGQGLRLIYYSQIVNDFQKGDIAEGYSVSREKKESFPLTVTSAQKNPTAFYLCASSILHHSYNEQFFGPGTRLTVL.

The V call is TRBV3-1 (or the pseudogene TRBV3-2), the J call TRBJ2-1, with D uncertain. The CDR3 length is 12 residues. The V gene's germline CDR1 is LGHDT and CDR2 YNNKEL (reference sequence). The V end lost 1 base, the J end lost 9 bases, and 7 bases lay between the germline ends. CDR3 residues: CASSQGVGEQFF. CDR3 DNA: TGTGCCAGCAGCCAAGGGGTCGGTGAGCAGTTCTTC.